Following are 13 T cell receptor beta chains from one sample sequenced in a study of metastatic and nonmetastatic thyroid tumors. Prior to thyroid surgery, none of the patients had received any treatment. TCRdb re-called the PCR reads through MiXCR. The sample includes fewer than 15,000 clones, less than 30% of them seen just once. Material for sequencing was tumor tissue. The receptors originated from a male donor with papillary thyroid cancer or a benign thyroid nodule (not recorded which). Some clones in this sample may be carry-over from other donors' samples.

The chain is built from TRBV7-6 and TRBJ2-1; TRBD2 might be the D (6 bases). Germline V gives CDR1 SGHVS, CDR2 FNYEAQ. This CDR3 comprises 16 residues. Trimming left V 5 bases short and J 5 bases short, with 19 bases between. DNA for the CDR3: TGTGCCAGCAGCCCCCCGGGGGATCACCCTGACAATGAGCAGTTCTTC. Its protein is CASSPPGDHPDNEQFF.

This clone was picked up many times. The chain combines TRBV28 with TRBJ1-4, with D unclear. Germline V gives CDR1 MDHEN, CDR2 SYDVKM. V was pared by 2 bases and J by 9 bases, with 10 bases between. The CDR3 is 13 residues long. As DNA, the CDR3 is TGTGCCAGCAGTTTACAGGACTCAAAAAAACTGTTTTTT. Protein: CASSLQDSKKLFF.

The chain employs TRBV11-2 and TRBJ2-2; TRBD2 matches 16 bases. In germline, CDR1 is SGHAT, CDR2 FQNNGV. Losses at the gene ends were 5 bases for V and 6 bases for J; bases not matched to a gene: 9. This CDR3 comprises 18 residues. The CDR3 spells CASSHQGLAGGLSGELFF. The CDR3 bases are TGTGCCAGCAGCCACCAGGGACTAGCGGGAGGGTTGTCCGGGGAGCTGTTTTTT. The variable domain in full, completed from reference TRBV11-2 and TRBJ2-2, reads EAGVAQSPRYKIIEKRQSVAFWCNPISGHATLYWYQQILGQGPKLLIQFQNNGVVDDSQLPKDRFSAERLKGVDSTLKIQPAKLEDSAVYLCASSHQGLAGGLSGELFFGEGSRLTVL.

This clone was counted at least ten times. V and J are TRBV2 and TRBJ1-5, with D uncertain. The CDR3 totals 14 residues. Germline CDR1 and CDR2: SNHLY and FYNNEI. Deletions cut 5 bases from V and 1 base from J, with 9 bases between. CDR3 DNA: TGTGCCAGCAGTCCTATGAGGAGCAATCAGCCCCAGCATTTT. It translates to CASSPMRSNQPQHF.

This clone is medium-sized in the sample. This chain joins TRBV30 and TRBJ2-7; D unresolved. The germline V gene has CDR1 GTSNPN and CDR2 SVGIG (reference sequence). The ends were cut back, 1 base at V and 6 bases at J, with 7 bases in the middle. The CDR3 sequence is 11 residues long. The CDR3 region has the DNA TGTGCCTGGAGTGGGTCTTTCGAGCAGTACTTC. Protein product: CAWSGSFEQYF.

This chain links TRBV18 with TRBJ2-7; D is unclear. The CDR3 consists of 11 residues. V was trimmed by 2 bases and J by 2 bases, leaving 1 base between them. Germline assignment: CDR1 KGHSH and CDR2 LQKENI. CDR3 loop: CASSPTYEQYF. DNA of the CDR3: TGTGCCAGCTCACCAACCTACGAGCAGTACTTC.

DNA for the CDR3: TGTGCCAGCAGTCGACAGGAAGGGTACTACGAGCAGTACTTC. This codes for CASSRQEGYYEQYF. The chain uses TRBV3-1 and TRBJ2-7, with D possibly matching TRBD1 (6 bases). The germline gives CDR1 LGHDT, CDR2 YNNKEL (reference sequence). V was shortened by 6 bases and J by 3 bases, with 15 bases between the two germline ends. CDR3 length equals 14 residues.

This clone was observed many times. This chain joins TRBV6-1 and TRBJ1-2, with a possible D match to TRBD1 (5 bases). The CDR3 is made up of 16 amino acids. The V end was cut by 6 bases, the J end by 4 bases, with 21 bases between. Germline V gives CDR1 MNHNS, CDR2 SASEGT. CDR3 residues: CASRVLQEEIIYGYTF. The DNA for the CDR3 is TGTGCCAGCAGGGTACTACAGGAAGAGATCATCTATGGCTACACCTTC.

The J gene is TRBJ2-5, the V gene TRBV12-3 or TRBV12-4; D remains ambiguous. The length of the CDR3 is 13 residues. The V end was cut by 4 bases, the J end by 4 bases, with 10 bases between. The DNA for the CDR3 is TGTGCCAGCAGTTCACTACGGCGAGAGACCCAGTACTTC. Residues: CASSSLRRETQYF.

This clone was seen ten or more times. The rearrangement uses TRBV4-2 and TRBJ1-4, with D perhaps matching TRBD1 (5 bases). Trimming stripped 0 bases from V and 4 bases from J, with 6 bases between. Per the germline V gene, CDR1 is LGHNA and CDR2 is YNFKEQ. This CDR3 is built from 14 residues. CDR3 amino acids: CASSQDGHNEKLFF. The DNA for the CDR3 is TGTGCCAGCAGCCAAGATGGACATAATGAAAAACTGTTTTTT.

The chain is built from TRBV20-1 and TRBJ1-2, with unresolved D. This CDR3 is built from 14 residues. Trimming stripped 0 bases from V and 5 bases from J, with 13 bases between. The germline V gene encodes CDR1 DFQATT and CDR2 SNEGSKA (reference sequence). The CDR3 DNA reads TGCAGTGCTAGAGAAAGCGTACGGGCTTATGGCTACACCTTC. It specifies CSARESVRAYGYTF.

This clone was seen ten or more times. The chain is built from TRBV11-2 and TRBJ1-1; tentatively, D is TRBD1 (6 bases). CDR3 size: 13 residues. Trimming took 5 bases from V and 2 from J, leaving 9 bases between them. CDR1 and CDR2 (germline): SGHAT, FQNNGV. This CDR3 is CASSADRNTEAFF. CDR3 DNA: TGTGCCAGCAGCGCGGACAGAAACACTGAAGCTTTCTTT.

In this sample, this clone turned up many times. The chain is built from TRBV11-2 and TRBJ2-3; no definite D call. V lost 5 bases and J 5 bases, leaving 8 bases between the germline ends. Germline V gene sequence: CDR1 SGHAT, CDR2 FQNNGV. The CDR3 is 12 amino acids. The CDR3: CASSRAIDTQYF. The CDR3 bases are TGTGCCAGCAGCCGGGCCATAGATACGCAGTATTTT. The full variable domain, rest sourced from reference TRBV11-2 and TRBJ2-3, is EAGVAQSPRYKIIEKRQSVAFWCNPISGHATLYWYQQILGQGPKLLIQFQNNGVVDDSQLPKDRFSAERLKGVDSTLKIQPAKLEDSAVYLCASSRAIDTQYFGPGTRLTVL.